These 8 T cell receptor beta chains were all obtained from the same sample, sequenced in a study of T-cell memory formation after mild COVID-19 (dated by TCRdb to about 2021). Libraries were made using 5' RACE. TCRdb records Illumina NovaSeq 6000 as the sequencer. TCRdb reprocessing: public reads trimmed at Q25 with fastp, clones called with MiXCR, in-frame beta chains kept. Every entry covers one CDR3 protein and lists the most common genes and DNA from its rows. For this sample the table gives roughly 400,000 distinct CDR3 sequences, of which 24% were detected only once. The biggest ten clones account for 8.8% of the sample. The material sequenced was PBMCs or a T cell subset sorted from them (not recorded which). These receptors were obtained from an adult woman who had mild COVID-19 (a few samples of this study predate the infection). The sample titles of this study are shuffled in the database, so cell type and time point are left out; the donor was told from shared clones.

V and J are TRBV20-1 and TRBJ1-2; D is unclear. This CDR3 has 14 amino acids. The V end was cut by 0 bases, the J end by 8 bases, with 16 bases between. Germline V gene data show CDR1 as DFQATT and CDR2 as SNEGSKA (reference sequence). The CDR3 DNA follows: TGCAGTGCTAGAGACCCCACAGTGTCCGGAGGCTACACCTTC. This gives the protein CSARDPTVSGGYTF.

The CDR3 is CSVEGLAGFGYTF. The CDR3 coding sequence is TGCAGCGTTGAAGGCCTGGCGGGGTTCGGCTACACCTTC. The chain uses TRBV29-1 and TRBJ1-2; D uncertain. CDR3 size: 13 residues. V lost 1 base and J lost 8, with 14 bases in between. Germline values: CDR1 SQVTM, CDR2 ANQGSEA.

The rearrangement joins TRBV24-1 to TRBJ2-5; 10 nucleotides line up with TRBD1. Trimming removed 4 bases from V and 5 bases from J; junction bases left unmatched: 6. The CDR3 is 15 residues long. Per the germline V gene, CDR1 is KGHDR and CDR2 is SFDVKD. CDR3 DNA: TGTGCCACCAGTGAAGCGGGACAGGGGTGGGAGACCCAGTACTTC. This encodes CATSEAGQGWETQYF.

This clonotype was recorded many times. The DNA for the CDR3 is TGCAGTGCTCGGGACAGGGGGATTTATAGCAATCAGCCCCAGCATTTT. This gives the protein CSARDRGIYSNQPQHF. The J gene is TRBJ1-5, the V gene TRBV20-1; TRBD1 agrees at 11 bases. The CDR3 is 16 amino acids. Germline CDR1 is DFQATT and CDR2 is SNEGSKA (reference sequence). The V and J ends lost 5 bases and 0 bases, in that order; junction bases with no gene match: 6.

The V and J genes are TRBV4-1 and TRBJ2-5, with D maybe TRBD2 (5 bases). CDR1 is MGHRA, CDR2 YSYEKL, per germline. This CDR3 has 12 amino acids. The V end lost 5 bases, the J end lost 5 bases, and 9 bases lay between the germline ends. CDR3 amino acids: CASSNGEETQYF. CDR3 DNA sequence: TGCGCCAGCAGCAACGGGGAGGAGACCCAGTACTTC.

V is TRBV4-2 and J is TRBJ2-2, with TRBD2 identical over 11 bases. Unmatched junction bases numbered 1, after V lost 1 base and J lost 6 bases. Germline loops: CDR1 LGHNA, CDR2 YNFKEQ. The CDR3 is 15 amino acids. CDR3 amino acids: CASSQVAGGPGELFF. As DNA, the CDR3 is TGTGCCAGCAGCCAAGTAGCGGGGGGGCCCGGGGAGCTGTTTTTT.

This clonotype was observed a few times. The chain has TRBV5-1 and TRBJ1-1, with TRBD1 matching over 9 bases. This CDR3 has 14 amino acids. The V and J ends lost 4 bases and 1 base, in that order; junction bases with no gene match: 2. The germline gives CDR1 SGHRS, CDR2 YFSETQ. The DNA for the CDR3 is TGCGCCAGCAGCACGGACAGGGGGAACACTGAAGCTTTCTTT. Translation: CASSTDRGNTEAFF.

The chain links TRBV7-8 to TRBJ2-2; tentatively, D is TRBD1 (5 bases). CDR1 is SGHVS and CDR2 is FQNEAQ in the germline V gene. Trimming took 3 bases from V and 7 from J, leaving 15 bases between them. This CDR3 has 15 residues. The CDR3 nucleotides read TGTGCCAGCAGCTTTGGGGTCAGGGTGAACGGGGAGCTGTTTTTT. Amino acid sequence: CASSFGVRVNGELFF.